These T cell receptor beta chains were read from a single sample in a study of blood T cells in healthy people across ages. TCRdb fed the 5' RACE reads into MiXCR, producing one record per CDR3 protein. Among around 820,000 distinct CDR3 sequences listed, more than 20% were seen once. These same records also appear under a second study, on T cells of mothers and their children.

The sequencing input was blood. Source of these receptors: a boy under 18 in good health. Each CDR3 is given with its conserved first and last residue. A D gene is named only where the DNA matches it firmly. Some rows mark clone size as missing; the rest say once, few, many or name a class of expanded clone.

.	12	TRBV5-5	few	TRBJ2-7	CASSFRLDEQYF	TGTGCCAGCAGCTTTCGTCTAGACGAGCAGTACTTC
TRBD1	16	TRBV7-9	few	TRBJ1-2	CASSKWDRETDYGYTF	TGTGCCAGCAGCAAATGGGACAGGGAGACAGACTATGGCTACACCTTC
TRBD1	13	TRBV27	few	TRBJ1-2	CASKQGGNYGYTF	TGTGCCAGCAAACAGGGGGGTAACTATGGCTACACCTTC
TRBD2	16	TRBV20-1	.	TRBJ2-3	CSARILAGVYPDTQYF	TGCAGTGCTAGAATCCTAGCGGGAGTCTATCCAGATACGCAGTATTTT
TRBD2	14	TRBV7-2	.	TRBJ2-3	CASSLLGLADTQYF	TGTGCCAGCAGCTTATTGGGACTAGCAGATACGCAGTATTTT
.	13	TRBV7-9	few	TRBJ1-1	CASSFSLGTEAFF	TGTGCCAGCAGTTTCTCCCTGGGTACTGAAGCTTTCTTT
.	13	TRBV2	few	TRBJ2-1	CASSGSLRNEQFF	TGTGCCAGCAGCGGGAGCCTCCGCAATGAGCAGTTCTTC
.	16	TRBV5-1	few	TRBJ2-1	CASSLGQPSSYNEQFF	TGCGCCAGCAGCTTGGGACAGCCTAGCTCCTACAATGAGCAGTTCTTC
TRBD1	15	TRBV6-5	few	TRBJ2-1	CASGPLPGQGTGQFF	TGTGCCAGCGGGCCCTTACCGGGACAGGGGACGGGGCAGTTCTTC
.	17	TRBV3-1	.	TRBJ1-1	CASSPAGRATTNTEAFF	TGTGCCAGCAGCCCAGCAGGGAGGGCCACCACGAACACTGAAGCTTTCTTT
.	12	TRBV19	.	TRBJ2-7	CASSFRDGEQYF	TGTGCCAGTAGTTTCAGGGACGGGGAGCAGTACTTC
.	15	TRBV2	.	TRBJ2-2	CASRVAGQSTGELFF	TGTGCCAGCAGAGTGGCGGGTCAGAGCACCGGGGAGCTGTTTTTT
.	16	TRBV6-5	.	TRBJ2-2	CASNYRRDLNTGELFF	TGTGCCAGCAATTATCGCCGGGACCTGAACACCGGGGAGCTGTTTTTT
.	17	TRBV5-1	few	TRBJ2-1	CASSRSGDRSSYNEQFF	TGCGCCAGCAGTCGCTCAGGGGATCGGAGCTCCTACAATGAGCAGTTCTTC
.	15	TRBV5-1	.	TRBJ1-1	CASSHKQGMDTEAFF	TGCGCCAGCAGCCATAAACAGGGTATGGACACTGAAGCTTTCTTT
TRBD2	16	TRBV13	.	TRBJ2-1	CASSSRGSGSDNEQFF	TGTGCCAGCAGCTCGAGAGGTAGCGGGAGTGACAATGAGCAGTTCTTC
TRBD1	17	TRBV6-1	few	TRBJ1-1	CASRPDRGLWGNTEAFF	TGTGCCAGCAGACCTGACAGGGGGCTCTGGGGGAACACTGAAGCTTTCTTT
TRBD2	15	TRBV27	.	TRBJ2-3	CASSPPTGGRDTQYF	TGTGCCAGCAGTCCCCCGACGGGAGGGAGGGATACGCAGTATTTT
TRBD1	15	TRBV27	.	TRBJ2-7	CASRPDRVRDYEQYF	TGTGCCAGCAGACCAGACAGGGTGAGGGACTACGAGCAGTACTTC
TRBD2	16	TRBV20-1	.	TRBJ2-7	CSALVAGGLFLHEQYF	TGCAGTGCCCTGGTAGCGGGAGGGCTCTTCCTCCACGAGCAGTACTTC
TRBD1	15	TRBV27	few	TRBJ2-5	CASSGLGTGGETQYF	TGTGCCAGCAGCGGACTCGGGACAGGGGGAGAGACCCAGTACTTC
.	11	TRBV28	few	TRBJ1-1	CASSLTGEAFF	TGTGCCAGCAGCTTAACCGGTGAAGCTTTCTTT
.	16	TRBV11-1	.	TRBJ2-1	CASGLTRDGSYNEQFF	TGTGCCAGCGGCTTAACCAGGGACGGCTCCTACAATGAGCAGTTCTTC
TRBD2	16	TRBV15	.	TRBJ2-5	CATSRPGLAGPETQYF	TGTGCCACCAGCAGACCCGGACTAGCGGGACCAGAGACCCAGTACTTC
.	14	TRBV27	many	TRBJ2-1	CASSLGGTYNEQFF	TGTGCCAGCAGCTTAGGCGGGACCTACAATGAGCAGTTCTTC
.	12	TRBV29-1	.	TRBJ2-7	CSVEHPSYEQYF	TGCAGCGTTGAACACCCTTCCTACGAGCAGTACTTC
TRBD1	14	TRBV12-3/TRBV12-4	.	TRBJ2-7	CASTSGTGRGEQYF	TGTGCCAGCACCTCCGGGACAGGGCGGGGCGAGCAGTACTTC
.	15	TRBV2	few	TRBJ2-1	CASCYSGSSYNEQFF	TGTGCCAGCTGTTATAGTGGGAGCTCCTACAATGAGCAGTTCTTC
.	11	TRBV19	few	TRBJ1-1	CASSISAEAFF	TGTGCCAGTAGTATATCAGCTGAAGCTTTCTTT
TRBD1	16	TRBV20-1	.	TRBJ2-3	CSALPGTGFRTDTQYF	TGCAGTGCACTGCCTGGGACAGGGTTTAGGACAGATACGCAGTATTTT
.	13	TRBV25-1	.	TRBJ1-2	CASRTDTVYGYTF	TGTGCCAGCAGGACAGATACTGTCTATGGCTACACCTTC
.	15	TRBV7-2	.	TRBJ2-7	CASSLYREGSYEQYF	TGTGCCAGCAGCTTATACAGGGAGGGGTCCTACGAGCAGTACTTC
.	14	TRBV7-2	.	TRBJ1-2	CASRPHSGYYGYTF	TGTGCCAGCAGACCACATTCAGGGTACTATGGCTACACCTTC
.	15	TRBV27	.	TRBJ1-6	CASSLGGGGYSPLHF	TGTGCCAGCAGCCTTGGTGGGGGCGGCTATTCACCCCTCCACTTT